The T cell receptor (beta chain) described here comes from a study of CD4 T cells in relation to SARS-CoV-2 and coronaviruses. Produced via immunoSEQ multiplex PCR; TCRdb's table is partial and in-frame only. The repertoire includes 24,000 or so clones, about 80% of them detected once, and roughly an eighth sits in the top ten. Concerning this clone: Its target is not known.

Before the COVID-19 pandemic, during about 2011-2019, CD4+ T cells were taken from unexposed donors. CD4+ T cells were isolated from the cells after nine to eleven days of culture. The sample consisted of CD4+ T cells from PBMCs, cultured in vitro. The TCR originated in a human donor in good health.

For the CDR3, the DNA is TGTGCCACCAGTGACTCTGACTCTGAAGCTTTCTTT. This sequence encodes CATSDSDSEAFF. The rearrangement links TRBV24-1 to TRBJ1-1; D remains ambiguous. Germline values: CDR1 KGHDR, CDR2 SFDVKD. The CDR3 covers 12 residues. V lost 4 bases, J lost 6 bases, and 8 bases lay in between.